The 6 T cell receptor beta chains in this list originate from one sample, sequenced in a study of CD8 T cells in Susac syndrome. An input of about 0.5 to 1 ug of RNA was subjected to reverse transcription using random hexamers. TCRdb processed the immunoSEQ multiplex PCR reads anew with MiXCR; each CDR3 protein has one entry. The sample shows 120,000 or so distinct CDR3 sequences, around 94% of them seen only once. Sequencing used CD8+ T cells from PBMCs. The receptors here all came from a human donor with Susac syndrome.

CDR3 in amino acids: CASSQWTGPYYGYTF. CDR3 DNA: TGCGCCAGCAGCCAGTGGACAGGACCTTACTATGGCTACACCTTC. The gene calls are TRBV4-1 and TRBJ1-2, with 7 bases aligning to TRBD1. This CDR3 is built from 15 residues. V shed 3 bases and J 3 bases; nucleotides not matched to a gene: 7. The V gene's germline CDR1 is MGHRA and CDR2 YSYEKL.

The rearrangement links TRBV9 to TRBJ2-5, with TRBD2 as a possible D gene (5 bases). The ends were cut back, 0 bases at V and 5 bases at J, with 14 bases in the middle. The CDR3 has 15 residues. Germline V gene sequence: CDR1 SGDLS, CDR2 YYNGEE. The CDR3 nucleotides read TGTGCCAGCAGCGTAGGCGGACTCCTTGGGGAGACCCAGTACTTC. Translating gives CASSVGGLLGETQYF.

The chain combines TRBV6-4 with TRBJ1-4; possible D gene TRBD1, 6 bases. Trimming pared 4 bases from V and 8 bases from J, leaving 17 bases between. Germline assignment: CDR1 MRHNA and CDR2 SNTAGT. There are 15 residues in the CDR3. Written as DNA, the CDR3 is TGTGCCAGCAGTGTACGGGGGGGCGCTGGAGAAAAACTGTTTTTT. Protein sequence: CASSVRGGAGEKLFF.

This clonotype has only one observation. This rearrangement joins TRBV4-1 to TRBJ1-3, with 8 bases aligning to TRBD1. Germline V gene sequence: CDR1 MGHRA, CDR2 YSYEKL. The CDR3 covers 17 residues. V gave up 6 bases and J gave up 2 bases; unmatched junction bases: 12. CDR3: CASSAIHYRGTGNTIYF. The CDR3 DNA is TGCGCCAGCAGTGCGATCCATTACAGGGGGACTGGAAACACCATATATTTT.

The rearrangement uses TRBV20-1 and TRBJ1-2; TRBD1 matches at 9 bases. Looked up from germline, CDR1 is DFQATT and CDR2 is SNEGSKA (reference sequence). The CDR3 runs 15 residues. After removal of 2 bases from V and 1 base from J, the junction contained 5 bases not matched to a gene. The CDR3 nucleotides read TGCAGTGCTAGACTCCGGGACAGGGATAACTATGGCTACACCTTC. Amino acid sequence: CSARLRDRDNYGYTF.

The sample holds one count of this clonotype. The chain combines TRBV30 with TRBJ1-4; D unclear. Germline-derived CDR1 and CDR2 are GTSNPN and SVGIG (reference sequence). Trimming took off 2 bases at V and 1 base at J, with 5 bases between the two ends. This CDR3 spans 13 amino acids. The DNA of the CDR3 is TGTGCCTGGAGTTGGCAAACTAATGAAAAACTGTTTTTT. Translation: CAWSWQTNEKLFF.